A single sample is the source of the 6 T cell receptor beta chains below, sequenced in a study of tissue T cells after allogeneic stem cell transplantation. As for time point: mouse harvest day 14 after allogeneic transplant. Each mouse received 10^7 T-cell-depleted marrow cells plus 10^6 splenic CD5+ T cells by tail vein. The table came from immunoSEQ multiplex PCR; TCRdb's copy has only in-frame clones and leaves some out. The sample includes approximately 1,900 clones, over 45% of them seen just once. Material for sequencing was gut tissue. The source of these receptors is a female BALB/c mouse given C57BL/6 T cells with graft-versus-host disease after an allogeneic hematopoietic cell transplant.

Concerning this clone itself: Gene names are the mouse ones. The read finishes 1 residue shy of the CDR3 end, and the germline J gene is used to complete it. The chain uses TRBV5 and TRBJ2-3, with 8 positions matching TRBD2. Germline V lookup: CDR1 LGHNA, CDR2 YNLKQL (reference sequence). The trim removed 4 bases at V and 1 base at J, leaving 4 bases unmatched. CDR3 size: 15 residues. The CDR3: CASSRLWGGAETLYF. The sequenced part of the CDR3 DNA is TGTGCCAGCAGCCGCCTCTGGGGGGGTGCAGAAACGCTGTAT.

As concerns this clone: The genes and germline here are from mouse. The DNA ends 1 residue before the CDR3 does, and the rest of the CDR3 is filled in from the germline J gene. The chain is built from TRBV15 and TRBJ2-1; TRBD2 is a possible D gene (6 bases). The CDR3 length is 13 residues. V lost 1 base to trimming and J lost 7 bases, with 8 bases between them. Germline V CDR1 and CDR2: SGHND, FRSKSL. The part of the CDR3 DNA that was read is TGTGCCAGCAGTTTAGGGGGGGAGGCTGAGCAGTTC. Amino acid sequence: CASSLGGEAEQF. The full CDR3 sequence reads CASSLGGEAEQFF.

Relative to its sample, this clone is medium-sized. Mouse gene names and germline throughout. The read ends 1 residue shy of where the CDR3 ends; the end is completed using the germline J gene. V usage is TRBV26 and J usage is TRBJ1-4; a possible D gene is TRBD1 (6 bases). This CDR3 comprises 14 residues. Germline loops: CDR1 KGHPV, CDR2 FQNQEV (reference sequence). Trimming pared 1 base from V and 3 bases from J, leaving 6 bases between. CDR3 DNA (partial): TGTGCCAGCAGTCTGTACAGGGCCAACGAAAGATTATTT. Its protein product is CASSLYRANERLF. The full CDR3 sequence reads CASSLYRANERLFF.

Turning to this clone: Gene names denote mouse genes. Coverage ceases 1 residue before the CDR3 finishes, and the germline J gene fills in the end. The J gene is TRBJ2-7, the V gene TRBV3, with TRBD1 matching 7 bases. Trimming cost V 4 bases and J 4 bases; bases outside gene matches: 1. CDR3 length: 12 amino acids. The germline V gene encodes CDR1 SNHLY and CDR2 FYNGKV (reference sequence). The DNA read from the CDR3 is TGTGCCAGCAGCTCGGGACAGTATGAACAGTAC. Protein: CASSSGQYEQY. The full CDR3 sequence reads CASSSGQYEQYF. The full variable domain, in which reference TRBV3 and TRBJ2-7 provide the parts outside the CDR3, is GPKVLQIPSHQIIDMGQMVTLNCDPVSNHLYFYWYKQILGQQMEFLVNFYNGKVMEKSKLFKDQFSVERPDGSYFTLKIQPTALEDSAVYFCASSSGQYEQYFGPGTRLTVL.

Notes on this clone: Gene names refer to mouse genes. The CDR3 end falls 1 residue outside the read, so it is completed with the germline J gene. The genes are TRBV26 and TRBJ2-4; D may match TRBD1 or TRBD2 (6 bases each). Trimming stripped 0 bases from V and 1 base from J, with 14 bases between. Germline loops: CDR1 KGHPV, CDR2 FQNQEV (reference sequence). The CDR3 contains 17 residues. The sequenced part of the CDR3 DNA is TGTGCCAGCAGTCTGTCGAGCGGGGGCAGAGGTCAAAACACCTTGTAC. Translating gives CASSLSSGGRGQNTLY. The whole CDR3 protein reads CASSLSSGGRGQNTLYF.

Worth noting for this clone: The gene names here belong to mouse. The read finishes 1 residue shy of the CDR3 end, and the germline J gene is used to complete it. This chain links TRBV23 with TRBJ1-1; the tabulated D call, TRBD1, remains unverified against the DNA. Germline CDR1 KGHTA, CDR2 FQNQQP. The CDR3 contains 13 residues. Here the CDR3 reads CSSSRQGNTEVFF. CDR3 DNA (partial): TGCTCCAGCAGCCGACAGGGAAACACAGAAGTCTTC.